This T cell receptor beta chain was retrieved from a study of radiotherapy plus CTLA-4 blockade in lung cancer (dated by TCRdb to 2017 to 2018). With respect to the entire study: Objective responses occurred in 18% of enrolled patients, and less than 35% achieved disease control.

Summary of the overall study and its limitations: Early dynamic changes in blood T cell clones, together with increased serum interferon-beta after radiation, were reported as the strongest predictors of response. TCR clones derived from tumors expanded in peripheral blood after treatment with radiotherapy and ipilimumab.

The study evaluated CTLA-4 blockade (ipilimumab) given together with focal radiation therapy in patients who had chemo-refractory metastatic non-small-cell lung cancer. This clone was seen just once. Its specific antigen is unknown. Per-base quality was not reported, and no clone a single base away is much larger than it. There are 17 amino acids in the CDR3, from cysteine to phenylalanine inclusive. This entry keeps only the CDR3 DNA: 51 bases, framed from base 1. The germline V gene (reference sequence) gives CDR1 as LNHDA and CDR2 as SQIVND. V and J are trimmed by 6 bases and 2 bases, and the gene matches miss 11 bases of the junction. Library prep was done by the immunoSEQ multiplex PCR assay. Sourced from immuneACCESS, this table was stored by TCRdb with only in-frame sequences that have V and J called. A share of the clones is absent; for the studies checked, an unresolved V gene accounts for under half, and the remainder has no known explanation. The sample data list roughly 90,000 clones, and about two thirds of these were observed just once. The top ten constitute around 15% of the sample.

Here the sequenced sample was peripheral blood, taken from a patient treated with radiotherapy plus ipilimumab. The clonotype originates from a human donor with non-small cell lung cancer that progressed on radiotherapy plus ipilimumab. Here the chain combines TRBV19 and TRBJ2-3, with TRBD2 matching 10 junction bases. The CDR3 has the sequence CASSGSGRPENTDTQYF. The nucleotides are TGTGCCAGTAGCGGTAGCGGGAGGCCCGAGAACACAGATACGCAGTATTTT. The full variable domain, with segments outside the CDR3 supplied by the reference TRBV19 and TRBJ2-3 proteins, appears as DGGITQSPKYLFRKEGQNVTLSCEQNLNHDAMYWYRQDPGQGLRLIYYSQIVNDFQKGDIAEGYSVSREKKESFPLTVTSAQKNPTAFYLCASSGSGRPENTDTQYFGPGTRLTVL.